This is a list of T cell receptor beta chains from one sample in a study of OX40 agonist ivuxolimab in advanced cancers. The repertoire was sequenced with immunoSEQ multiplex PCR; TCRdb's copy has only in-frame clones and lacks some. The sample consists of 53,000 or so clones, roughly 83% of them appearing once. The source material was CD4+ or CD8+ T cells sorted from blood, sampled in a trial of the OX40 agonist ivuxolimab. These TCRs come from an adult with an advanced solid tumor such as melanoma, head and neck, liver or kidney cancer. Both conserved end residues are part of each CDR3. A D gene is named only where the DNA matches it firmly. Clone sizes are given selectively: once, few, many, or a class where the clone is expanded.

clone_size d_call j_call v_call cdr3_aa cdr3_nt
- TRBD1 TRBJ2-7 TRBV27 CASSRNRGEYEQYF TGTGCCAGCAGCCGGAACAGGGGTGAATACGAGCAGTACTTC
- TRBD2 TRBJ2-3 TRBV12-5 CASGAGGGVGTDTQYF TGTGCTAGTGGGGCTGGGGGGGGTGTCGGCACAGATACGCAGTATTTT
- - TRBJ1-5 TRBV6-1 CASRAEEHSNQPQHF TGTGCCAGCAGGGCGGAGGAGCATAGCAATCAGCCCCAGCATTTT
- - TRBJ2-1 TRBV12-5 CASGQQPNLGGEQFF TGTGCTAGTGGGCAACAGCCTAATCTGGGGGGTGAGCAGTTCTTC
- - TRBJ2-3 TRBV7-2 CASKGGGVGTDTQYF TGTGCCAGCAAAGGTGGTGGGGTGGGCACAGATACGCAGTATTTT
- TRBD1 TRBJ1-1 TRBV11-3 CASSSSRQGEAFF TGTGCCAGCAGCTCTAGTCGACAGGGTGAAGCTTTCTTT
- - TRBJ2-7 TRBV2 CASSDGAGYEQYF TGTGCCAGCAGTGACGGGGCCGGCTACGAGCAGTACTTC
- TRBD1 TRBJ2-5 TRBV15 CATSRRTGKETQYF TGTGCCACCAGCAGGAGGACAGGGAAAGAGACCCAGTACTTC
- - TRBJ2-1 TRBV28 CASSFWADNEQFF TGTGCCAGCAGTTTTTGGGCCGACAATGAGCAGTTCTTC
once - TRBJ2-3 TRBV4-1 CASSQAPPAHRTDTQYF TGCGCCAGCAGCCAAGCCCCCCCGGCCCACCGCACAGATACGCAGTATTTT
- - TRBJ2-2 TRBV27 CASSAYPGLITGELFF TGTGCCAGCAGTGCATACCCGGGACTGATCACCGGGGAGCTGTTTTTT
- - TRBJ1-5 TRBV6-1 CASSEPGLKPQHF TGTGCCAGCAGTGAGCCTGGGTTGAAGCCCCAGCATTTT
- - TRBJ1-1 TRBV6-5 CASSQSLGTEAFF TGTGCCAGCAGTCAAAGCCTTGGGACTGAAGCTTTCTTT
- TRBD1 TRBJ1-5 TRBV6-1 CASTQGASNQPQHF TGTGCCAGCACGCAGGGGGCTTCTAATCAGCCCCAGCATTTT
few TRBD2 TRBJ2-2 TRBV5-1 CASSARGASGSSGELFF TGCGCCAGCAGCGCCAGGGGGGCTAGCGGGAGCTCCGGGGAGCTGTTTTTT
- - TRBJ1-1 TRBV28 CASSPEGRSNTEAFF TGTGCCAGCAGCCCGGAGGGCAGGTCGAACACTGAAGCTTTCTTT
- TRBD1 TRBJ2-7 TRBV14 CASSEGTGVKGPLSEQYF TGTGCCAGCAGCGAGGGGACAGGGGTCAAAGGTCCCCTTTCCGAGCAGTACTTC
- TRBD2 TRBJ2-1 TRBV5-6 CASSLVSSGRRRNNEQFF TGTGCCAGCAGCTTGGTTTCCAGCGGGAGACGGAGGAACAATGAGCAGTTCTTC
- - TRBJ1-3 TRBV19 CASSITAAYSGNTIYF TGTGCCAGTAGTATCACAGCCGCATACTCTGGAAACACCATATATTTT
- - TRBJ2-1 TRBV11-3 CASSLGFQLDNEQFF TGTGCCAGCAGCTTAGGGTTTCAATTAGACAATGAGCAGTTCTTC
once - TRBJ1-6 TRBV6-1 CASSEAGRRGAPLVYNSPLHF TGTGCCAGCAGTGAAGCAGGGAGAAGGGGCGCACCCCTGGTCTATAATTCACCCCTCCACTTT
- - TRBJ2-1 TRBV27 CASSLYALGNEQFF TGTGCCAGCAGTTTATACGCTCTTGGCAATGAGCAGTTCTTC
many - TRBJ2-7 TRBV28 CASSLDREQYF TGTGCCAGCAGTTTAGATCGCGAGCAGTACTTC
- TRBD1 TRBJ1-2 TRBV5-1 CASSLGGQGGTNYGYTF TGCGCCAGCAGCTTGGGGGGACAGGGAGGAACAAACTATGGCTACACCTTC
- - TRBJ2-7 TRBV30 CAWSVRRVGDEQYF TGTGCCTGGAGTGTACGGCGGGTAGGGGACGAGCAGTACTTC
few - TRBJ1-2 TRBV30 CAWSRGRGGYTF TGTGCCTGGAGTCGGGGGCGCGGTGGCTACACCTTC
- - TRBJ2-5 TRBV6-1 CASSYQETQYF TGTGCCAGCAGCTACCAAGAGACCCAGTACTTC
- - TRBJ2-2 TRBV10-3 CAISGENTGELFF TGTGCCATCAGTGGAGAGAACACCGGGGAGCTGTTTTTT
- TRBD2 TRBJ2-3 TRBV25-1 CASSAPGGSDTQYF TGTGCCAGCAGTGCCCCGGGAGGCTCAGATACGCAGTATTTT
- TRBD2 TRBJ2-1 TRBV19 CASSIKTSGAANNEQFF TGTGCCAGTAGTATCAAGACTAGCGGAGCGGCGAACAATGAGCAGTTCTTC
- - TRBJ2-3 TRBV7-2 CASSFDTYTQYF TGTGCCAGCAGCTTCGACACTTATACGCAGTATTTT
few - TRBJ1-1 TRBV7-2 CASSLVGFNTEAFF TGTGCCAGCAGCTTAGTGGGGTTTAACACTGAAGCTTTCTTT
- - TRBJ2-7 TRBV21-1 CASSIQRRGGPYEQYF TGTGCCAGCAGCATTCAGCGCCGGGGGGGACCCTACGAGCAGTACTTC
- - TRBJ1-1 TRBV5-1 CASSLGGGGPTEAFF TGCGCCAGCAGCTTGGGAGGCGGAGGACCCACTGAAGCTTTCTTT
- - TRBJ2-1 TRBV6-4 CASSDSHRHNEQFF TGTGCCAGCAGTGACTCTCACAGGCACAATGAGCAGTTCTTC
once - TRBJ2-3 TRBV30 CAWTLDPAVNTQYF TGTGCCTGGACTCTGGACCCTGCCGTTAATACGCAGTATTTT
- - TRBJ2-1 TRBV5-1 CASSNDGTIYNEQFF TGCGCCAGCAGCAACGACGGGACGATATACAATGAGCAGTTCTTC
- - TRBJ2-7 TRBV5-1 CASSFLPDSYEQYF TGCGCCAGCAGCTTTCTCCCGGACTCCTACGAGCAGTACTTC
- - TRBJ2-1 TRBV11-2 CASSLGPSYDNEQFF TGTGCCAGCAGCCTCGGCCCTTCCTACGACAATGAGCAGTTCTTC
- - TRBJ2-7 TRBV4-1 CASSLQGSDEQYF TGCGCCAGCAGCCTCCAGGGGTCCGACGAGCAGTACTTC
few TRBD1 TRBJ2-5 TRBV7-2 CASSYDRGSGTQYF TGTGCCAGCAGCTATGACAGGGGTAGTGGGACCCAGTACTTC
- - TRBJ2-7 TRBV7-9 CASSSRDGKGEQYF TGTGCCAGCAGCTCCCGGGACGGCAAAGGGGAGCAGTACTTC
- - TRBJ2-7 TRBV11-3 CASSLRNRHEQYF TGTGCCAGCAGCTTAAGAAATCGGCACGAGCAGTACTTC
- TRBD1 TRBJ1-2 TRBV5-5 CASSFDRDRVLGYTF TGTGCCAGCAGCTTTGATCGGGACAGGGTCTTAGGCTACACCTTC
- - TRBJ2-7 TRBV2 CASSAGTSSYEQYF TGTGCCAGCAGTGCCGGGACTTCTTCCTACGAGCAGTACTTC
few - TRBJ2-1 TRBV5-5 CASSLGTRPNEQFF TGTGCCAGCAGCCTCGGGACCAGACCCAATGAGCAGTTCTTC
- - TRBJ2-1 TRBV4-1 CASSQEITSRPNNEQFF TGCGCCAGCAGCCAAGAAATTACTAGCAGACCAAACAATGAGCAGTTCTTC
- - TRBJ1-1 TRBV2 CASILQAVENTEAFF TGTGCCAGCATTTTACAGGCCGTGGAGAACACTGAAGCTTTCTTT
- - TRBJ2-7 TRBV14 CASSQGVVPAYEQYF TGTGCCAGCAGCCAAGGAGTTGTTCCCGCCTACGAGCAGTACTTC
few - TRBJ2-1 TRBV27 CASSFLRDLYNEQFF TGTGCCAGCAGTTTCCTTCGGGACTTATACAATGAGCAGTTCTTC
- - TRBJ2-3 TRBV14 CASSQFQGRGTDTQYF TGTGCCAGCAGCCAATTTCAGGGCAGGGGTACAGATACGCAGTATTTT
- TRBD2 TRBJ2-1 TRBV2 CASSETSGHNNEQFF TGTGCCAGCAGTGAGACTAGCGGGCACAACAATGAGCAGTTCTTC
few - TRBJ2-7 TRBV11-2 CASSLSPGGQYEQYF TGTGCCAGCAGCTTAAGCCCAGGGGGGCAATACGAGCAGTACTTC
- - TRBJ2-4 TRBV14 CASSRGSGDRTGIQYF TGTGCCAGCAGCAGGGGATCGGGGGACAGAACGGGCATTCAGTACTTC
- TRBD2 TRBJ2-3 TRBV7-9 CASSLAASGATDTQYF TGTGCCAGCAGCTTAGCTGCTAGCGGGGCCACAGATACGCAGTATTTT
- - TRBJ2-7 TRBV14 CASSRLTPFYEQYF TGTGCCAGCAGCCGACTAACTCCTTTCTACGAGCAGTACTTC
medium-sized - TRBJ2-6 TRBV7-3 CASSQGGANVLTF TGTGCCAGCAGCCAGGGCGGGGCCAACGTCCTGACTTTC
- TRBD1 TRBJ2-3 TRBV10-1 CASSGGDTQYF TGCGCCAGCTCAGGGGGAGATACGCAGTATTTT
- TRBD2 TRBJ2-5 TRBV2 CASNRLGLAEQETQYF TGTGCCAGCAACCGCCTGGGACTAGCGGAGCAAGAGACCCAGTACTTC
- - TRBJ1-3 TRBV18 CASSPAVGSGNTIYF TGTGCCAGCTCTCCGGCAGTCGGCTCTGGAAACACCATATATTTT